The entry below describes one T cell receptor beta chain. What it binds is unknown. After 5'RACE with constant-segment primers, TCR alpha and TCR beta cDNA libraries carrying sample barcodes and UMIs were obtained. One entry per CDR3 protein, called by TCRdb with MiXCR from the 5' RACE reads. This sample has about 170,000 distinct CDR3 sequences, with about an eighth found just once. The germline V gene has CDR1 MNHEY and CDR2 SVGEGT. With 8 bases removed from V and 2 bases from J, the gap between germline ends came to 13 bases. The CDR3 has 13 residues. The data were taken from a study of T-cell memory formation after mild COVID-19. Broader study findings: The study found balanced CD4/CD8 in clones contracting day 15 to 85 and a CD4+ lean in later expanders.

The source is a young man who had mild COVID-19 (a few samples of this study predate the infection). Cell type and time point are not known. The chain recombines TRBV6-2 or TRBV6-3 with TRBJ2-7; D perhaps matches TRBD2 (6 bases). Sequencing was performed on PBMCs or a T cell subset sorted from them (not recorded which). CDR3 residues: CASEDGGTYEQYF. DNA of the CDR3: TGTGCCAGCGAAGACGGGGGAACCTACGAGCAGTACTTC.